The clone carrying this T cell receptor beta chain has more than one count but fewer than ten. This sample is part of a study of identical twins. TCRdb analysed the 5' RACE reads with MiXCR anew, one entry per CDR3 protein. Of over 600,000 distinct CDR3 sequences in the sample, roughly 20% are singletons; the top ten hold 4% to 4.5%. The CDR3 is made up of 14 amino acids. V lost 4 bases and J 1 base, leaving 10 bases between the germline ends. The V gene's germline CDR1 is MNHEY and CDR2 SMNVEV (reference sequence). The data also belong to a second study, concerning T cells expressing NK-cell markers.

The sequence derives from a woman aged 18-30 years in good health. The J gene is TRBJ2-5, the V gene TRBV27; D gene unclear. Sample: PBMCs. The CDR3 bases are TGTGCCAGCAGTTCGGCCGCCATCCAAGAGACCCAGTACTTC. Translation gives CASSSAAIQETQYF.